This TCR beta chain was identified in a study of T-cell reconstitution after alpha-beta-depleted transplantation in children. The sample holds a few counts of this clonotype. Its antigen remains unidentified. Unique molecular identifiers were used to barcode this TCRbeta library. TCRdb reanalysed the PCR reads using MiXCR and keeps one entry per CDR3 protein. Of 300,000 to 400,000 distinct CDR3 sequences listed, roughly 17% are singletons. Findings and caveats of the study: For some patients, TCRbeta diversity was high at day 60 because of recipient T cells and thymic progenitors that survived. A year post-transplant, T-cell counts and diversity derived mostly from newly produced T cells.

Germline assignment: CDR1 SGHRS and CDR2 YFSETQ. The germline V and J ends were trimmed by 4 bases and 3 bases, with 14 bases remaining between them. The CDR3 covers 15 residues. Sequenced here: PBMCs, mostly from graft donor cells, sampled 360 days after TCRalphabeta/CD19-depleted stem cell transplant. The receptor was isolated from a male patient aged 2 to 10 who had a stem cell transplant for acute lymphoblastic leukemia, so the T cells may come from the graft donor. This chain connects TRBV5-1 to TRBJ2-1; D ambiguous. The CDR3, as DNA: TGCGCCAGCAGCCCCTCCGGTAGTGTCTACAATGAGCAGTTCTTC. Protein sequence: CASSPSGSVYNEQFF. The full variable domain, rest sourced from reference TRBV5-1 and TRBJ2-1, is KAGVTQTPRYLIKTRGQQVTLSCSPISGHRSVSWYQQTPGQGLQFLFEYFSETQRNKGNFPGRFSGRQFSNSRSEMNVSTLELGDSALYLCASSPSGSVYNEQFFGPGTRLTVL.